The 26 T cell receptor beta chains given below trace back to one sample, sequenced in a study of cytomegalovirus exposure and HLA in healthy donors. 60 Vbeta and 13 Jbeta primers were used in PCR. Measured with immunoSEQ multiplex PCR; TCRdb has only the in-frame clones, and not every one. The table lists over 100,000 clones, about 70% of them singletons. Sequenced material: PBMCs. Every receptor here comes from a woman in her 30s in good health and CMV-seronegative.

V and J are TRBV7-9 and TRBJ1-5; D is undetermined. Germline loops: CDR1 SEHNR, CDR2 FQNEAQ (reference sequence). The CDR3 covers 13 residues. Trimming removed 4 bases at V and 4 bases at J, with 8 bases between. CDR3 nucleotide sequence: TGTGCCAGCAGCTCAGGTCCAAATCAGCCCCAGCATTTT. Its protein product is CASSSGPNQPQHF.

This chain connects TRBV7-9 to TRBJ1-1; a possible D gene is TRBD1 (5 bases). Germline V gene sequence: CDR1 SEHNR, CDR2 FQNEAQ (reference sequence). Trimming pared 4 bases from V and 6 bases from J, leaving 21 bases between. The CDR3 totals 16 residues. The CDR3 sequence: CASSSKRKSGFPEAFF. DNA for the CDR3: TGTGCCAGCAGCTCCAAACGAAAATCAGGGTTTCCTGAAGCTTTCTTT.

CDR3 amino acids: CASSLRTGSYEQYF. In DNA, the CDR3 is TGTGCCAGTAGTCTAAGGACAGGATCCTACGAGCAGTACTTC. The chain has TRBV19 and TRBJ2-7, with 7 nucleotides matching TRBD1. Germline assignment: CDR1 LNHDA and CDR2 SQIVND (reference sequence). Germline trimming cut 5 bases from V and 1 base from J; bases unmatched to any gene: 5. This CDR3 is built from 14 residues.

This chain connects TRBV2 to TRBJ1-3; D unclear. The CDR3 runs to 14 residues. Trimming cost V 7 bases and J 7 bases, with 17 bases left between them. CDR1 and CDR2 from the germline V gene are SNHLY and FYNNEI. In DNA, the CDR3 is TGTGCCAGCAAAATAATGGTCGGGAGTAACACCATATATTTT. Residues: CASKIMVGSNTIYF.

This clone was recorded only once. The J gene is TRBJ1-3, the V gene TRBV6-5; 7 positions match TRBD1. Germline V lookup: CDR1 MNHEY, CDR2 SVGAGI. The V gene end was trimmed by 4 bases and the J gene end by 6 bases; junction bases not matched to a gene: 9. The CDR3 runs to 15 residues. The CDR3 DNA sequence: TGTGCCAGCAGTTCGGACAGGACTCTTCTAAACACCATATATTTT. Its protein product is CASSSDRTLLNTIYF.

The chain carries TRBV10-3 and TRBJ1-2; 7 bases fit TRBD1. Losses at the gene ends were 5 bases for V and 5 bases for J; bases not matched to a gene: 5. Germline V gene data show CDR1 as ENHRY and CDR2 as SYGVKD. The CDR3 runs 13 residues. CDR3 DNA sequence: TGTGCCATCAGTTCGGGACAGACATATGGCTACACCTTC. Translating gives CAISSGQTYGYTF.

This clone has more than one count but fewer than ten. The chain is built from TRBV27 and TRBJ1-1, with a weak D call TRBD1 (5 bases). Trimming pared 3 bases from V and 3 bases from J, leaving 8 bases between. The CDR3 runs 13 residues. Germline-derived CDR1 and CDR2 are MNHEY and SMNVEV (reference sequence). The CDR3 sequence is CASSLVRDTEAFF. Written as DNA, the CDR3 is TGTGCCAGCAGTTTGGTCAGGGACACTGAAGCTTTCTTT.

The chain is built from TRBV7-3 and TRBJ2-7; D is ambiguous. V lost 5 bases to trimming and J lost 3 bases, with 17 bases between them. The CDR3 loop spans 15 amino acids. The germline CDR1 and CDR2 sequences are SGHTA and FQGTGA. The CDR3 region is CASSPSPRSFYEQYF. The CDR3 DNA reads as TGTGCCAGCAGCCCCTCCCCTAGGTCGTTCTACGAGCAGTACTTC.

In this sample, this clone turned up a few times. The chain has TRBV5-6 and TRBJ2-2; tentative D call: TRBD1 (6 bases). This CDR3 contains 13 residues. Germline CDR1 reads SGHDT; CDR2 reads YYEEEE. Trimming cost V 5 bases and J 5 bases, with 10 bases left between them. CDR3 in amino acids: CASRTQGTGELFF. DNA for the CDR3: TGTGCCAGCAGGACGCAGGGGACCGGGGAGCTGTTTTTT.

The chain combines TRBV11-3 with TRBJ2-7; the D gene is possibly TRBD2 (7 bases). V was clipped by 3 bases and J by 6 bases, with 12 bases between them. The CDR3 loop spans 13 amino acids. The germline CDR1 and CDR2 sequences are SGHNT and YENEEA. The CDR3 here is CASSFRGGGEQYF. The CDR3 region has the DNA TGTGCCAGCAGCTTTCGAGGGGGGGGCGAGCAGTACTTC.

This chain joins TRBV4-2 and TRBJ2-2; 7 positions match TRBD1. The germline gives CDR1 LGHNA, CDR2 YNFKEQ. There are 18 residues in the CDR3. The J segment lost 2 bases and the V segment lost 4 bases, leaving 13 bases of the junction unmatched. In nucleotides, the CDR3 is TGTGCCAGCAGCCCTCGACTAATGGGGACAGCAAACACCGGGGAGCTGTTTTTT. This gives the protein CASSPRLMGTANTGELFF.

J is TRBJ1-5 and V is TRBV6-5; D unclear. Per the germline V gene, CDR1 is MNHEY and CDR2 is SVGAGI. This CDR3 has 15 residues. Trimming left V 0 bases short and J 5 bases short, with 11 bases between. DNA for the CDR3: TGTGCCAGCAGTTACTCATGGGGAGGTGATCAGCCCCAGCATTTT. It encodes CASSYSWGGDQPQHF.

The J gene is TRBJ2-7, the V gene TRBV4-1, with unresolved D. The CDR3 runs to 16 residues. Germline V gene sequence: CDR1 MGHRA, CDR2 YSYEKL. V was pared by 0 bases and J by 6 bases, with 18 bases between. CDR3 coding DNA: TGCGCCAGCAGCCAAGATCAGGATGTCCGTGAACTCGAGCAGTACTTC. Protein product: CASSQDQDVRELEQYF.

This rearrangement joins TRBV2 to TRBJ1-5; the D is unclear. The CDR3 is 14 amino acids. Per the germline V gene, CDR1 is SNHLY and CDR2 is FYNNEI. Trimming removed 7 bases at V and 1 base at J, with 11 bases between. The CDR3 coding sequence is TGTGCCAGCACTAACGGGGTAAGCAATCAGCCCCAGCATTTT. Translating it yields CASTNGVSNQPQHF. The full variable domain, its missing parts supplied by reference TRBV2 and TRBJ1-5, is EPEVTQTPSHQVTQMGQEVILRCVPISNHLYFYWYRQILGQKVEFLVSFYNNEISEKSEIFDDQFSVERPDGSNFTLKIRSTKLEDSAMYFCASTNGVSNQPQHFGDGTRLSIL.

J is TRBJ1-5 and V is TRBV18; no clear D. V was cut by 2 bases and J by 2 bases, with 7 bases left in between. The CDR3 contains 14 residues. Germline loops: CDR1 KGHSH, CDR2 LQKENI. This CDR3 reads CASSPKGGNQPQHF. For the CDR3, the DNA is TGTGCCAGCTCACCAAAGGGAGGCAATCAGCCCCAGCATTTT.

V is TRBV2 and J is TRBJ2-3; TRBD1 agrees at 7 bases. CDR3 size: 16 residues. V trimming: 8 bases; J trimming: 2 bases; junction bases outside the gene matches: 13. Germline V gene data show CDR1 as SNHLY and CDR2 as FYNNEI. The CDR3 sequence is CASSHSEGAYTDTQYF. DNA of the CDR3: TGTGCCAGCTCCCACAGCGAGGGGGCTTACACAGATACGCAGTATTTT.

This clone was seen a handful of times. The CDR3 is CASSWKMDRTISVGDEQYF. The CDR3 region has the DNA TGTGCCAGCAGCTGGAAAATGGACCGGACAATAAGCGTTGGGGACGAGCAGTACTTC. V is TRBV7-9 and J is TRBJ2-7; D possibly corresponds to TRBD1 (5 bases). The CDR3 totals 19 residues. Trimming shortened V by 4 bases and J by 5 bases, and 30 bases separated the two germline ends. The germline gives CDR1 SEHNR, CDR2 FQNEAQ (reference sequence).

V usage is TRBV6-5 and J usage is TRBJ1-1, with TRBD1 matching 12 bases. Germline CDR1 is MNHEY and CDR2 is SVGAGI. CDR3 length: 15 amino acids. Trimming took 6 bases from V and 5 from J; bases not matched to a gene: 7. The CDR3 loop reads CASRLGQGAWTEAFF. The CDR3 DNA is TGTGCCAGCAGACTGGGACAGGGGGCGTGGACTGAAGCTTTCTTT.

This clone was counted only a few times. The chain is built from TRBV2 and TRBJ1-1; tentatively, D is TRBD1 (6 bases). The CDR3 consists of 14 residues. Germline V gene sequence: CDR1 SNHLY, CDR2 FYNNEI. V lost 3 bases and J lost 1, with 9 bases in between. CDR3 DNA: TGTGCCAGCAGTGAGGAGACAGGGAACACTGAAGCTTTCTTT. Encoded protein: CASSEETGNTEAFF.

This clone showed up just once. V gene TRBV7-8 combines with J gene TRBJ1-4; D gene uncertain. The germline gives CDR1 SGHVS, CDR2 FQNEAQ. The CDR3 extends over 14 amino acids. Trimming cost V 6 bases and J 0 bases, with 8 bases left between them. This CDR3 is CASSRLATNEKLFF. CDR3 nucleotide sequence: TGTGCCAGCAGTCGACTTGCAACTAATGAAAAACTGTTTTTT. The full variable domain, in which reference TRBV7-8 and TRBJ1-4 provide the parts outside the CDR3, is GAGVSQSPRYKVAKRGQDVALRCDPISGHVSLFWYQQALGQGPEFLTYFQNEAQLDKSGLPSDRFFAERPEGSVSTLKIQRTQQEDSAVYLCASSRLATNEKLFFGSGTQLSVL.

CDR3 nucleotides: TGTGCCAGCAGTTCCAGGGGCGGCAATCAGCCCCAGCATTTT. This translates into CASSSRGGNQPQHF. J is TRBJ1-5 and V is TRBV6-5; the D gene is possibly TRBD1 (6 bases). The germline V gene encodes CDR1 MNHEY and CDR2 SVGAGI. Trimming took 4 bases from V and 2 from J, leaving 9 bases between them. The CDR3 extends over 14 amino acids.

This chain joins TRBV6-5 and TRBJ1-1; maybe TRBD1 (6 bases). V was cut by 5 bases and J by 1 base, with 14 bases left in between. The CDR3 totals 15 residues. Germline-derived CDR1 and CDR2 are MNHEY and SVGAGI. The CDR3 loop is CASSPDRRQNTEAFF. The CDR3 DNA follows: TGTGCCAGCAGTCCTGACAGGAGGCAGAACACTGAAGCTTTCTTT.

The J gene is TRBJ1-5, the V gene TRBV15; D not certain. V gave up 4 bases and J gave up 0 bases, with 10 bases separating them. The CDR3 extends over 15 amino acids. Per the germline V gene, CDR1 is LNHNV and CDR2 is YYDKDF (reference sequence). CDR3 bases: TGTGCCACCAGCAATGATACGGGTAGCAATCAGCCCCAGCATTTT. Amino acids: CATSNDTGSNQPQHF.

The chain recombines TRBV29-1 with TRBJ1-4, with 7 nucleotides matching TRBD1. CDR1 is SQVTM and CDR2 is ANQGSEA in the germline V gene. The CDR3 covers 12 residues. J lost 7 bases, V lost 7 bases, and 6 bases had no gene match. The CDR3 nucleotides read TGCAGCGCTCAGGGGGAAGGTGAAAAACTGTTTTTT. It encodes CSAQGEGEKLFF.

V is TRBV5-6 and J is TRBJ2-3; D remains unclear. This CDR3 contains 14 residues. Trimming took 4 bases from V and 2 from J, leaving 11 bases between them. From germline, CDR1 is SGHDT and CDR2 YYEEEE. For the CDR3, the DNA is TGTGCCAGCAGCCTAAGAAGCTTCACAGATACGCAGTATTTT. Translating gives CASSLRSFTDTQYF.

The chain couples TRBV2 to TRBJ2-7; TRBD1 might be the D (5 bases). From germline, CDR1 is SNHLY and CDR2 FYNNEI. CDR3 length: 18 residues. V lost 0 bases, J lost 0 bases, and 18 bases lay in between. The CDR3 is CASSEAVGVQRSSYEQYF. The CDR3 DNA follows: TGTGCCAGCAGTGAAGCCGTAGGGGTACAACGTAGCTCCTACGAGCAGTACTTC.